The present entry profiles one TCR beta chain with its context. The antigen is undetermined. V dropped 6 bases and J dropped 2 bases, with 10 bases sitting between them. The CDR3 covers 13 residues. Germline CDR1 reads DFQATT; CDR2 reads SNEGSKA (reference sequence). The sample belongs to a study of blood T cells in healthy people across ages. Using a J-beta primer mix together with a sample-barcoded 5' primer, a second PCR was run for 7 to 11 cycles. Carrying 12 random nucleotides, a template-switch adaptor labeled each individual cDNA molecule. MiXCR, applied by TCRdb to the 5' RACE reads, yields one record per CDR3 protein. The sample consists of 540,000 or so distinct CDR3 sequences, about 24% of them appearing once. Study findings and constraints: Older age coincided with a roughly linear decline in TCR beta diversity per million T cells.

These data also formed part of another study, on T cells of mothers and their children. As reported in that work: Donation came from three healthy Caucasian mothers together with their six children. Compared with unrelated pairs, related mother-child pairs had slightly higher, non-significant overlap.

The clonotype comes from a boy under 18 in good health. The specimen sequenced was blood. This rearrangement joins TRBV20-1 to TRBJ2-2; D possibly matches TRBD1 or TRBD2 (5 bases each). The CDR3 region has the DNA TGCAGTGCCGGGACCATAAACACCGGGGAGCTGTTTTTT. This gives the protein CSAGTINTGELFF.